This TCR beta chain was observed in a study of T cell repertoires in cytomegalovirus infection. About the research overall: Peptides in the study included HLA-C-restricted and HLA-B-restricted CMV epitopes.

Details on this clonotype: The target antigen is unknown.

From the reads, TCRdb called clonotypes with MiXCR, one entry per CDR3 protein. Here the sample spans 110,000 or so distinct CDR3 sequences, under 35% being singletons. The CDR3 is made up of 13 amino acids. Germline V CDR1 and CDR2: MGHRA, YSYEKL. Between the trimmed V and J ends, which lost 0 bases and 4 bases, there was a span of 4 bases. Sequenced material: CD8+ T cells from cultured PBMCs, taken from culture after CMV antigen stimulation. The sequence derives from a human donor in good health (CMV status not recorded). Some clones in this sample may be carry-over from other donors' samples. The gene calls are TRBV4-1 and TRBJ1-5; no firm D call. The CDR3: CASSQDRNQPQHF. CDR3 bases: TGCGCCAGCAGCCAAGATCGTAATCAGCCCCAGCATTTT.